This TCR beta chain was sequenced in a study of spatial heterogeneity in lung cancer. Turning to the study itself: Averaged across combinations, each unique TCR and UMI pairing appeared more than ten times in raw reads, which were uncorrected. Study results and limitations: For expanded intratumoral alpha and beta TCRs, counts tracked tumor mutation counts.

TCRdb passed the 5' RACE reads through MiXCR, listing each CDR3 protein once. Of 9,000 to 9,500 distinct CDR3 sequences listed, approximately 8% are singletons. Germline V gives CDR1 SQVTM, CDR2 ANQGSEA. V shed 7 bases and J shed 1 base, with 4 bases lying between them. The CDR3 sequence is 11 residues long. Noted time point: sample taken at primary tumor resection. This clonotype was seen ten or more times. Its cognate antigen is unknown. Material: lung tumor tissue, obtained at surgery. The chain is built from TRBV29-1 and TRBJ2-2; D not resolved. The clonotype was recovered from a male donor with early-stage non-small cell lung cancer. The CDR3 sequence: CSGRNTGELFF. CDR3 in DNA: TGCAGCGGGAGGAACACCGGGGAGCTGTTTTTT.